Sequencing of this TCR beta chain was carried out in a study of cytomegalovirus exposure and HLA in healthy donors. The PCR was carried out with 60 Vbeta primers and 13 Jbeta primers. The protocol was immunoSEQ multiplex PCR, while the TCRdb copy is restricted to in-frame clones and leaves out a portion. This sample has 95,000 to 150,000 clones, with around 77% found just once. This CDR3 has 15 amino acids. The trim removed 5 bases at V and 1 base at J, leaving 8 bases unmatched. The germline V gene encodes CDR1 MNHNS and CDR2 SASEGT. This TCR was recovered from a man between 18 and 29 years old in good health and CMV-seropositive. The chain couples TRBV6-1 to TRBJ2-7; TRBD1 aligns across 7 bases. Specimen: PBMCs. The CDR3, as DNA: TGTGCCAGCAGTTCCCCCGGGACAGAGTCCTACGAGCAGTACTTC. This encodes CASSSPGTESYEQYF.